Sequencing of this T cell receptor (beta chain) was carried out in a study of shared clonotypes between healthy human individuals. Germline CDR1 and CDR2: SGHNT and YENEEA. V lost 5 bases to trimming and J lost 4 bases; unmatched junction nucleotides: 7. The CDR3 is 15 amino acids. Caucasian adults living in Nashville, Tennessee, provided all samples. In the CD4+ fraction, cells were divided into CD45RA+ naive and CD45RA-negative memory subsets. Findings and limits, study-wide: Relative to their counterparts shared across all four donors, non-shared clonotypes exhibited diminished generation probabilities.

Profiled with immunoSEQ multiplex PCR; TCRdb holds only in-frame clones, not every one. This table has about 1 million clones, about three quarters appearing once. About this clone: Its target is not known.

This receptor was taken from a man between 18 and 29 years old in good health. The chain has TRBV11-3 and TRBJ2-1, with TRBD1 identical over 8 bases. Sequencing input: memory CD4+ T cells sorted from blood. The subset is: CD45RA-negative fraction. The chain's CDR3 is CASSVGTGIYNEQFF. The CDR3 nucleotides are TGTGCCAGCAGCGTCGGGACAGGCATATACAATGAGCAGTTCTTC.